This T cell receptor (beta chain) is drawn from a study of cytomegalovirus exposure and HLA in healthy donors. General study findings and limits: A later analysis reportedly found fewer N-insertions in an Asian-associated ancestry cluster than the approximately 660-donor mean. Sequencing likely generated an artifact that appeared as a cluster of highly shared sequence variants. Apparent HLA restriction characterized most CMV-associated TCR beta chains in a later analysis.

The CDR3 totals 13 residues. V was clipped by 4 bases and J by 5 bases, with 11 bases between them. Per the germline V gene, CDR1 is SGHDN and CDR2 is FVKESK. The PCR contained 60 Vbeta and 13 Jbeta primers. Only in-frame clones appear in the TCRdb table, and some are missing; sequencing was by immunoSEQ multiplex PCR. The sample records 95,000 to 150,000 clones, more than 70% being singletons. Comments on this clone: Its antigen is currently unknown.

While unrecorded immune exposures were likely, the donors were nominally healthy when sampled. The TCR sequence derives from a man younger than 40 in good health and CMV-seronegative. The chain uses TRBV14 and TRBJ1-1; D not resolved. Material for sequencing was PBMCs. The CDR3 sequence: CASSLLGSTEAFF. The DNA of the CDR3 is TGTGCCAGCAGCCTTCTCGGGAGTACTGAAGCTTTCTTT.